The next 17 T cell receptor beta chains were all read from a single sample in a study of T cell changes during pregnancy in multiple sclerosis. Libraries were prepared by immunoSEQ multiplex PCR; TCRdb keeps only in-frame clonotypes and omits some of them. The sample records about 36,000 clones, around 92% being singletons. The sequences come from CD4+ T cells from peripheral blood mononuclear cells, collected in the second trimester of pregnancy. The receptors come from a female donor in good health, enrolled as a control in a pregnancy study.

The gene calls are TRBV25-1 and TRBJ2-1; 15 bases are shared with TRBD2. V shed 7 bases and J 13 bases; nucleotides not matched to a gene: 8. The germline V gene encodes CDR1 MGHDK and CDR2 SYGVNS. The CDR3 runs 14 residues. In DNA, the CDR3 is TGTGCCAGCACTCCGGGACTAGCGGGAGGCAAACAGTTCTTC. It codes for CASTPGLAGGKQFF. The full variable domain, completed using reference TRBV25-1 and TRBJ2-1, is EADIYQTPRYLVIGTGKKITLECSQTMGHDKMYWYQQDPGMELHLIHYSYGVNSTEKGDLSSESTVSRIRTEHFPLTLESARPSHTSQYLCASTPGLAGGKQFFGPGTRLTVL.

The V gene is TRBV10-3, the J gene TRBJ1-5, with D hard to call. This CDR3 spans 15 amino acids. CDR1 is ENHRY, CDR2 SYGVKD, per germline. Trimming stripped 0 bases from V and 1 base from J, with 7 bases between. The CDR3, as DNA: TGTGCCATCAGTGAGTCGTCGGAGAGCAATCAGCCCCAGCATTTT. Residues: CAISESSESNQPQHF.

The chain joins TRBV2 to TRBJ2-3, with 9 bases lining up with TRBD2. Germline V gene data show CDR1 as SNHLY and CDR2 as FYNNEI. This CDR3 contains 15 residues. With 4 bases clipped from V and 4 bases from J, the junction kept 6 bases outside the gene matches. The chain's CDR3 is CASSVRGGGADTQYF. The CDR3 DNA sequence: TGTGCCAGCAGTGTGCGGGGGGGCGGCGCAGATACGCAGTATTTT.

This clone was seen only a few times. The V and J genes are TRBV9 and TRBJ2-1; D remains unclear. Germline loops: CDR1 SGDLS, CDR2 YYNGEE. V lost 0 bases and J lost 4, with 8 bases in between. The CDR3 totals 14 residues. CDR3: CASSVAPGYNEQFF. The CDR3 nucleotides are TGTGCCAGCAGCGTAGCGCCAGGTTACAATGAGCAGTTCTTC.

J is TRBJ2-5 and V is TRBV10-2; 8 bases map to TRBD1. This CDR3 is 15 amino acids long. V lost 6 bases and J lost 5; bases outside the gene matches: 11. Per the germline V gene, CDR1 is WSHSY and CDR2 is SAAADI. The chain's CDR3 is CASSTLTGAGETQYF. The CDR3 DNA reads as TGCGCCAGCAGCACGTTGACAGGGGCAGGGGAGACCCAGTACTTC.

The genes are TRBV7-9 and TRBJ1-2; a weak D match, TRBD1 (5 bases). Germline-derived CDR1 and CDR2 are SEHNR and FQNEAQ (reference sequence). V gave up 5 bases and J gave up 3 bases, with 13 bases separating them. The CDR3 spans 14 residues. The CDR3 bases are TGTGCCAGCAGCGCGGGAGCGGGGGACTATGGCTACACCTTC. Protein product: CASSAGAGDYGYTF.

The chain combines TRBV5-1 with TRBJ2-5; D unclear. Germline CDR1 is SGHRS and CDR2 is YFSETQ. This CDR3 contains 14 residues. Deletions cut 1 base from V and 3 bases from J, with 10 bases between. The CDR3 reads CASSLSSEEETQYF. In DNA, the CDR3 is TGCGCCAGCAGCTTGAGTTCTGAGGAAGAGACCCAGTACTTC.

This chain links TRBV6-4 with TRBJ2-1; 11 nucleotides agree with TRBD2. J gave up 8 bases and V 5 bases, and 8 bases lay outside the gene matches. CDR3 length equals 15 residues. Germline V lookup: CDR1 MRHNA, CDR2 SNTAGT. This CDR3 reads CASSTGTSGGYEQFF. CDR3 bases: TGTGCCAGCAGTACCGGGACTAGCGGAGGGTATGAGCAGTTCTTC.

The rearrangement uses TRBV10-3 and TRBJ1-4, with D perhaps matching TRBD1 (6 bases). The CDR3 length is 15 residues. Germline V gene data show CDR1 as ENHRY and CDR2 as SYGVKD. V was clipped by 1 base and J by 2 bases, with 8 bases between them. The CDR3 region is CAISELRGTNEKLFF. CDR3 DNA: TGTGCCATCAGTGAGTTGAGGGGGACTAATGAAAAACTGTTTTTT.

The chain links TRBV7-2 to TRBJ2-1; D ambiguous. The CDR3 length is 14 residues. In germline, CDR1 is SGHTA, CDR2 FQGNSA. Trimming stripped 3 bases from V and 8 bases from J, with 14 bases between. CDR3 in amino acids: CASSFSRQGDEQFF. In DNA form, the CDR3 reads TGTGCCAGCAGCTTCTCCCGCCAAGGAGATGAGCAGTTCTTC.

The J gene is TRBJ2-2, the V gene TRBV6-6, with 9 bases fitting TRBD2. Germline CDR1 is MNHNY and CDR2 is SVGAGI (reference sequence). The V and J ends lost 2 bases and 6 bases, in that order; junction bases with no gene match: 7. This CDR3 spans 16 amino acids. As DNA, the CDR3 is TGTGCCAGCAGTTACGAGCCTAGCGGGACTCCCGGGGAGCTGTTTTTT. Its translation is CASSYEPSGTPGELFF.

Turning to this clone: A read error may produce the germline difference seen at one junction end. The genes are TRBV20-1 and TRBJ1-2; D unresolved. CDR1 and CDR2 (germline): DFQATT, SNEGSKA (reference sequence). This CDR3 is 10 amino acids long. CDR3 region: CSARLRRVFF. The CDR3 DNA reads TGCAGTGCGCGGCTTCGCCGGGTCTTCTTC.

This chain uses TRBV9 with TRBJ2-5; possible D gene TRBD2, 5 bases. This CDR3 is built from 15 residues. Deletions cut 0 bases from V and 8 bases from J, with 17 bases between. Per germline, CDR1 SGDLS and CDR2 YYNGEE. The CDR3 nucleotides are TGTGCCAGCAGCGTAGTGGCTTCGGGGTTGGCAACCCAGTACTTC. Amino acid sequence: CASSVVASGLATQYF.

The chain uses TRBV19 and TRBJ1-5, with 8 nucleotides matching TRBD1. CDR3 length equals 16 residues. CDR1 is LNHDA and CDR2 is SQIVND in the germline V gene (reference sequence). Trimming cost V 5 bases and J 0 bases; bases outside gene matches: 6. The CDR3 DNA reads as TGTGCCAGTAGTTACGGGACAGGCTATAGCAATCAGCCCCAGCATTTT. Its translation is CASSYGTGYSNQPQHF.

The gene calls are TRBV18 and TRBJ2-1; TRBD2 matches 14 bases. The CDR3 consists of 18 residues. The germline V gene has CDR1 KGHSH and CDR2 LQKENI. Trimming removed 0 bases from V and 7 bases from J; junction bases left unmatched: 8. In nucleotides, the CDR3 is TGTGCCAGCTCACCACCACTTGGGACTAGCGGGAGACCTAATGAGCAGTTCTTC. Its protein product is CASSPPLGTSGRPNEQFF.

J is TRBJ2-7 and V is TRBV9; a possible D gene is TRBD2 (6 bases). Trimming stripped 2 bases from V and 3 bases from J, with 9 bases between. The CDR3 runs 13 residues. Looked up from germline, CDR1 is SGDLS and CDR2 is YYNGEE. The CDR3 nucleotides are TGTGCCAGCAGCGTTTGGGGGGACTACGAGCAGTACTTC. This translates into CASSVWGDYEQYF.

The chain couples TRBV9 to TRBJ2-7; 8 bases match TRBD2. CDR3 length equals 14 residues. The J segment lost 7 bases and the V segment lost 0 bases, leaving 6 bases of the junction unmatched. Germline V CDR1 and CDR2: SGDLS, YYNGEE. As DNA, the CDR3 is TGTGCCAGCAGCGTAGATAGCGGGGCAGGAGAGCAGTACTTC. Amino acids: CASSVDSGAGEQYF.